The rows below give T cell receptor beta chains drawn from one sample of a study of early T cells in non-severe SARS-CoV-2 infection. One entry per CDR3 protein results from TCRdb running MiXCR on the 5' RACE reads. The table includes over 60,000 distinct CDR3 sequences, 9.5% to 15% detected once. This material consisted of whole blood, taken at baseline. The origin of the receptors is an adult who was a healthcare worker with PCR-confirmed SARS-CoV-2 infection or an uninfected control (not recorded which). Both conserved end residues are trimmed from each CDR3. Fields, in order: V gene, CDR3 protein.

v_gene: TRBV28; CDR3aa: ASSLLTRGQNTEAF
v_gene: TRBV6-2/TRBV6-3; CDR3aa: ASSYSGRTDTQY
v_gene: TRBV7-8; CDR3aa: ASSLGRGVYEQY
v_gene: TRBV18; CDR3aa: ASSPDGLIYEQY
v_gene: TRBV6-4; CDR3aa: ASSPGQGYSTDTQY
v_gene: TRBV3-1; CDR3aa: ASSSYDRNTGELF
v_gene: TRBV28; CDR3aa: ASSSPGPNRYEQY
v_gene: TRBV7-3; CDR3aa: ASSLGPSGVRTEAF
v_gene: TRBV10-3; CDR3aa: AISASTRGIDEQF
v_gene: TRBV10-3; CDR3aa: AIKEQGRLSEQF
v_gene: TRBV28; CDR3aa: ASSLGTGAPDTQY
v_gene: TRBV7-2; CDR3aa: ASSLAGGRTDTQY
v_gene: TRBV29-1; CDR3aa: SATAGGDIQY
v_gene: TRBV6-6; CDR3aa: ASSYTQIGPGNQPQH
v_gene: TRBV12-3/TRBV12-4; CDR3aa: ASSLEGTGTIARPQH
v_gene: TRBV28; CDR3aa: ASLTGRGYT
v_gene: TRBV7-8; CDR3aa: ASSLRAGREETQY
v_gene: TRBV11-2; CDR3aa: ASSLNPETQY
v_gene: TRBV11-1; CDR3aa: ASSLVGVVKETQY
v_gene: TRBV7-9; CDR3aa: ASSSGQGDEKLF
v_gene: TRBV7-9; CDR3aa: ASSPRVAGANVLT
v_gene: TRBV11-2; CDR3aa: ASSRTGELF
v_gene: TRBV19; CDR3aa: ASTGLAGGTQY
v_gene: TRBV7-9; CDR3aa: ASSHSIGLLEAF
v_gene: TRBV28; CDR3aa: ASSRDRASEKLF
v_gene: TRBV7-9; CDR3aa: ASSLPLAAVARTDTQY
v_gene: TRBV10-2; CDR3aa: ASSREKETQY
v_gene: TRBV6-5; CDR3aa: ASSYGSGAVNQETQY
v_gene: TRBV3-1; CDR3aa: ASSTHGGATGELF
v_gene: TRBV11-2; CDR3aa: ASSGGTVSNQPQH
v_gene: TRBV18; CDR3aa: ASSPRVLETQY
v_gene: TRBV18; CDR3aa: ASSPGLADNEQF
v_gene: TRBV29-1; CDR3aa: SVATSTDTQY
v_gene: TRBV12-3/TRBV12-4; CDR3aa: ASSLSLAGV
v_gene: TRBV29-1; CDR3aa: SARLAGSTDTQY
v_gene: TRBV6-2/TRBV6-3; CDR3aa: ASSYLASREGQLSQVDPYEQY
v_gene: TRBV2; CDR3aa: ASSKSTPTGAEAF
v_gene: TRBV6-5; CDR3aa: ASSAIRGKETQY
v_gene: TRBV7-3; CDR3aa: ASSHTGSGELF
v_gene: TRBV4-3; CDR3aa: ASSQDHMLYYGYT
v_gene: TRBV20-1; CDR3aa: SASWGYSEAF
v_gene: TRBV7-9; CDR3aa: ASSGGDNSPLH
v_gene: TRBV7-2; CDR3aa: ASSPGTGYHEQY
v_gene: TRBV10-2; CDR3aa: ASRDRTGNQPQH